Below are 23 T cell receptor beta chains sequenced from a single sample in a study of Ad26.COV2.S vaccination and SARS-CoV-2 variants. Method: immunoSEQ multiplex PCR; TCRdb's copy keeps in-frame clones and lacks some. This table holds some 240,000 clones, 87% found once. The sample's treatment: 15 to 20 received Ad26.COV2.S at low or high dose, single or two shots; about 5 received placebo; per-sample allocation not given. Each sample was drawn 63 days after the first injection (of vaccine or placebo). This specimen consisted of peripheral blood, obtained in a trial of Ad26.COV2.S vaccine versus placebo. These receptor sequences come from a person aged 18 to 65 who received the Ad26.COV2.S COVID-19 vaccine or a placebo.

The chain employs TRBV6-5 and TRBJ1-4; D gene ambiguous. Germline CDR1 reads MNHEY; CDR2 reads SVGAGI. CDR3 size: 14 residues. Deletions cut 6 bases from V and 7 bases from J, with 15 bases between. DNA for the CDR3: TGTGCCAGCAGGGACCAGTTGAGGAGTGAAAAACTGTTTTTT. Translated: CASRDQLRSEKLFF.

The chain links TRBV12-3 or TRBV12-4 to TRBJ2-5; unclear D gene. CDR3 length equals 13 residues. Trimming pared 2 bases from V and 4 bases from J, leaving 8 bases between. CDR3 DNA sequence: TGTGCCAGCAGTTTAAACTCCAGAGAGACCCAGTACTTC. It translates to CASSLNSRETQYF.

The V gene is TRBV2, the J gene TRBJ2-3, with D unclear. The length of the CDR3 is 14 residues. The V gene's germline CDR1 is SNHLY and CDR2 FYNNEI. Trimming took off 6 bases at V and 6 bases at J, with 16 bases between the two ends. The CDR3 DNA follows: TGTGCCAGCAGGTGGGGATCCCCCACGGATACGCAGTATTTT. Translation gives CASRWGSPTDTQYF.

The V call is TRBV18, the J call TRBJ2-1, with TRBD2 matching over 8 bases. Per germline, CDR1 KGHSH and CDR2 LQKENI. This CDR3 has 16 amino acids. The ends lost 0 bases at V and 0 bases at J; junction bases unmatched: 1. The DNA for the CDR3 is TGTGCCAGCTCACCACCGGGGACTAGCTCCTACAATGAGCAGTTCTTC. It specifies CASSPPGTSSYNEQFF.

The gene calls are TRBV5-1 and TRBJ1-1, with TRBD1 matching over 7 bases. Germline CDR1 reads SGHRS; CDR2 reads YFSETQ. The CDR3 contains 16 residues. With V trimmed by 4 bases and J by 1 base, 10 bases remained unmatched. The CDR3 coding sequence is TGCGCCAGCAGCGCCGGACCAGGGGGAGCGAACACTGAAGCTTTCTTT. It translates to CASSAGPGGANTEAFF.

The rearrangement uses TRBV5-6 and TRBJ2-7; 8 bases fit TRBD1. Looked up from germline, CDR1 is SGHDT and CDR2 is YYEEEE. After removal of 2 bases from V and 2 bases from J, the junction contained 3 bases not matched to a gene. This CDR3 has 14 amino acids. The CDR3 here is CASSFGQGPYEQYV. In DNA form, the CDR3 reads TGTGCCAGCAGCTTCGGACAGGGCCCCTACGAGCAGTACGTC.

The chain carries TRBV18 and TRBJ2-5, with 8 bases fitting TRBD1. Germline V CDR1 and CDR2: KGHSH, LQKENI. This CDR3 has 15 residues. After removal of 2 bases from V and 1 base from J, the junction contained 3 bases not matched to a gene. This CDR3 reads CASSPGTGGQETQYF. CDR3 coding DNA: TGTGCCAGCTCACCAGGGACAGGCGGCCAAGAGACCCAGTACTTC.

The chain carries TRBV5-6 and TRBJ1-5, with TRBD1 identical over 10 bases. J lost 7 bases, V lost 5 bases, and 12 bases had no gene match. Germline assignment: CDR1 SGHDT and CDR2 YYEEEE. CDR3 length equals 16 residues. CDR3 sequence (DNA): TGTGCCAGCAGTGCAAACCGGGACAGGGGTTTGCAGCCCCAGCATTTT. Its protein is CASSANRDRGLQPQHF.

A single count supports this clone. This rearrangement joins TRBV4-3 to TRBJ2-7; D not resolved. V dropped 0 bases and J dropped 6 bases, with 12 bases sitting between them. CDR1 and CDR2 from the germline V gene are LGHNA and YSLEER. The CDR3 runs 14 residues. CDR3 sequence: CASSQDGVRGEQYF. The CDR3 bases are TGCGCCAGCAGCCAAGATGGGGTGAGAGGCGAGCAGTACTTC.

The rearrangement joins TRBV28 to TRBJ1-3; TRBD1 matches 9 bases. The trim removed 6 bases at V and 3 bases at J, leaving 3 bases unmatched. CDR3 length: 14 residues. The germline gives CDR1 MDHEN, CDR2 SYDVKM. For the CDR3, the DNA is TGTGCCAGCAGGACGACAGGGGGTGGAAACACCATATATTTT. Translating gives CASRTTGGGNTIYF.

The chain uses TRBV2 and TRBJ1-5; possible D gene TRBD1, 6 bases. CDR1 SNHLY and CDR2 FYNNEI come from the germline V gene. The CDR3 totals 15 residues. V lost 6 bases and J lost 7, with 19 bases in between. For the CDR3, the DNA is TGTGCCAGCAGAGGGCAGGGGACGGGGCGCCAGCCCCAGCATTTT. Translated: CASRGQGTGRQPQHF.

The CDR3 here is CAWSVPMGQPQHF. For the CDR3, the DNA is TGTGCCTGGAGTGTACCCATGGGTCAGCCCCAGCATTTT. The chain carries TRBV30 and TRBJ1-5; D remains ambiguous. The CDR3 contains 13 residues. V lost 0 bases and J 6 bases, leaving 9 bases between the germline ends. The germline V gene encodes CDR1 GTSNPN and CDR2 SVGIG (reference sequence). Based on the CDR3 plus reference TRBV30 and TRBJ1-5, the full variable domain is SQTIHQWPATLVQPVGSPLSLECTVEGTSNPNLYWYRQAAGRGLQLLFYSVGIGQISSEVPQNLSASRPQDRQFILSSKKLLLSDSGFYLCAWSVPMGQPQHFGDGTRLSIL.

The chain uses TRBV5-5 and TRBJ1-2; 8 bases fit TRBD1. The CDR3 covers 14 residues. V lost 4 bases and J lost 6; bases outside the gene matches: 8. Per the germline V gene, CDR1 is SGHKS and CDR2 is YYEKEE (reference sequence). CDR3 nucleotide sequence: TGTGCCAGCAGCCAAAGCAGGGGGCTTGATGGCTACACCTTC. Its translation: CASSQSRGLDGYTF.

The CDR3 spells CASSQDGIRATNEKLFF. DNA of the CDR3: TGCGCCAGCAGCCAAGACGGGATCCGTGCAACTAATGAAAAACTGTTTTTT. This chain links TRBV4-1 with TRBJ1-4, with unresolved D. The CDR3 is 17 amino acids. V dropped 0 bases and J dropped 0 bases, with 11 bases sitting between them. CDR1 MGHRA and CDR2 YSYEKL come from the germline V gene.

In nucleotides, the CDR3 is TGTGCTAGCTCCGGGACAGGAACGAACAATGAGCAGTTCTTC. It is translated as CASSGTGTNNEQFF. V and J are TRBV4-2 and TRBJ2-1; 8 bases fit TRBD1. Germline CDR1 LGHNA, CDR2 YNFKEQ. CDR3 length: 14 amino acids.

The chain links TRBV11-2 to TRBJ2-1, with D possibly being TRBD1 (5 bases). This CDR3 contains 14 residues. The V end was cut by 4 bases, the J end by 6 bases, with 13 bases between. Germline-derived CDR1 and CDR2 are SGHAT and FQNNGV. The CDR3 reads CASSSTTGPNEQFF. As DNA, the CDR3 is TGTGCCAGCAGCTCCACCACAGGCCCCAATGAGCAGTTCTTC.

This clone was seen just once. The V and J genes are TRBV2 and TRBJ2-5, with D unresolved. The CDR3 loop spans 13 amino acids. In germline, CDR1 is SNHLY, CDR2 FYNNEI. V gave up 8 bases and J gave up 1 base, with 11 bases separating them. This chain's CDR3 is CASAPWFQETQYF. The CDR3 DNA is TGTGCCAGCGCGCCCTGGTTCCAAGAGACCCAGTACTTC. Full variable domain (remainder filled in from reference TRBV2 and TRBJ2-5): EPEVTQTPSHQVTQMGQEVILRCVPISNHLYFYWYRQILGQKVEFLVSFYNNEISEKSEIFDDQFSVERPDGSNFTLKIRSTKLEDSAMYFCASAPWFQETQYFGPGTRLLVL.

A few counts support this clone. V gene TRBV6-1 combines with J gene TRBJ1-1; possible D gene TRBD1, 5 bases. Trimming stripped 0 bases from V and 11 bases from J, with 19 bases between. The CDR3 is made up of 15 amino acids. Germline CDR1 MNHNS, CDR2 SASEGT. The CDR3 loop is CASSEAPLLREGAFF. In DNA, the CDR3 is TGTGCCAGCAGTGAAGCTCCCTTGTTGAGGGAGGGGGCTTTCTTT.

The chain couples TRBV19 to TRBJ1-5; the D is unclear. The CDR3 loop spans 13 amino acids. Trimming shortened V by 0 bases and J by 6 bases, and 6 bases separated the two germline ends. CDR1 is LNHDA, CDR2 SQIVND, per germline (reference sequence). The CDR3 coding sequence is TGTGCCAGTAGTATAGATCTGGGTCAGCCCCAGCATTTT. Translating it yields CASSIDLGQPQHF.

The V call is TRBV11-2, the J call TRBJ2-2; 7 bases fit TRBD1. The CDR3 spans 13 residues. Germline V CDR1 and CDR2: SGHAT, FQNNGV. Trimming at V came to 8 bases and at J to 7 bases, leaving 7 bases not matched to a gene. The CDR3 here is CASWGQRSGELFF. For the CDR3, the DNA is TGTGCCAGCTGGGGACAGCGGAGCGGGGAGCTGTTTTTT.

The CDR3 region is CASSSGQGDWTEAFF. Written as DNA, the CDR3 is TGTGCCAGCAGCTCGGGACAGGGGGACTGGACTGAAGCTTTCTTT. J is TRBJ1-1 and V is TRBV7-9; 11 nucleotides align to TRBD1. The CDR3 is made up of 15 amino acids. Germline CDR1 reads SEHNR; CDR2 reads FQNEAQ (reference sequence). The junction had 6 bases not matched to a gene; V was cut back by 4 bases and J by 5 bases.

This clone was seen once. The V gene is TRBV6-6, the J gene TRBJ2-5, with D perhaps matching TRBD2 (6 bases). This CDR3 has 15 amino acids. V was clipped by 6 bases and J by 2 bases, with 16 bases between them. Germline V gene sequence: CDR1 MNHNY, CDR2 SVGAGI (reference sequence). The chain's CDR3 is CASRPTRGVQETQYF. The DNA of the CDR3 is TGTGCCAGCAGGCCGACGCGCGGGGTACAAGAGACCCAGTACTTC.

The chain uses TRBV20-1 and TRBJ2-1; no clear D gene. The CDR3 length is 12 residues. Germline V gene sequence: CDR1 DFQATT, CDR2 SNEGSKA (reference sequence). Trimming cost V 3 bases and J 9 bases, with 12 bases left between them. CDR3 loop: CSASEGLREQFF. The CDR3 DNA is TGCAGTGCTAGTGAAGGGTTACGTGAGCAGTTCTTC.